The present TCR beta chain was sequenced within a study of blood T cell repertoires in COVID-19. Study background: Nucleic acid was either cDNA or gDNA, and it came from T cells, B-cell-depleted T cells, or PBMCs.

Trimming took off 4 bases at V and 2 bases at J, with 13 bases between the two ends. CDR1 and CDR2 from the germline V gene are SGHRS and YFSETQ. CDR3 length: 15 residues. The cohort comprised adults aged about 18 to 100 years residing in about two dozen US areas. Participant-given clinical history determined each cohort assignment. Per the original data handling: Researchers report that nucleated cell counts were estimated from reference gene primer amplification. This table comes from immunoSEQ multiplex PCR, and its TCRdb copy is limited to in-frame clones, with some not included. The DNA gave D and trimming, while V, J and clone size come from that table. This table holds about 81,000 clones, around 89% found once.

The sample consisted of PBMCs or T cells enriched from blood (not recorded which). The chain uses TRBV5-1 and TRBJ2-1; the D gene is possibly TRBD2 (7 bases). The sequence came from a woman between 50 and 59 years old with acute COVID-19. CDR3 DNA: TGCGCCAGCAGCATTGGCGGGGGCGCCTACAATGAGCAGTTCTTC. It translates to CASSIGGGAYNEQFF.